These 3 T cell receptor beta chains share one sample of origin, sequenced in a study of cytomegalovirus exposure and HLA in healthy donors. Amplification used 60 Vbeta primers and 13 Jbeta primers. The data were produced by immunoSEQ multiplex PCR, yet TCRdb's version contains in-frame clones alone and is incomplete. The sample holds 150,000 to 200,000 clones, approximately 82% seen once. The sequenced sample consisted of PBMCs. These receptors all stem from a male donor in good health and CMV-seronegative.

This chain links TRBV28 with TRBJ2-3; TRBD1 aligns across 7 bases. The CDR3 loop spans 14 amino acids. V trimming: 6 bases; J trimming: 3 bases; junction bases outside the gene matches: 6. Germline values: CDR1 MDHEN, CDR2 SYDVKM. The DNA of the CDR3 is TGTGCCAGCAGAGACACACAGGGGACAGATACGCAGTATTTT. This encodes CASRDTQGTDTQYF.

This sequence joins TRBV27 and TRBJ2-1, with D unresolved. This CDR3 has 14 amino acids. Per the germline V gene, CDR1 is MNHEY and CDR2 is SMNVEV (reference sequence). Trimming took 5 bases from V and 5 from J, leaving 13 bases between them. DNA of the CDR3: TGTGCCAGCAGTCCCGGCGGCTACGACAATGAGCAGTTCTTC. Residues: CASSPGGYDNEQFF.

The chain combines TRBV11-3 with TRBJ2-3; 11 nucleotides line up with TRBD2. This CDR3 contains 16 residues. V gave up 5 bases and J gave up 1 base; unmatched junction bases: 5. Per the germline V gene, CDR1 is SGHNT and CDR2 is YENEEA. In DNA, the CDR3 is TGTGCCAGCAGCCTCGGACTAGCGGGCGGCACAGATACGCAGTATTTT. Residues: CASSLGLAGGTDTQYF.